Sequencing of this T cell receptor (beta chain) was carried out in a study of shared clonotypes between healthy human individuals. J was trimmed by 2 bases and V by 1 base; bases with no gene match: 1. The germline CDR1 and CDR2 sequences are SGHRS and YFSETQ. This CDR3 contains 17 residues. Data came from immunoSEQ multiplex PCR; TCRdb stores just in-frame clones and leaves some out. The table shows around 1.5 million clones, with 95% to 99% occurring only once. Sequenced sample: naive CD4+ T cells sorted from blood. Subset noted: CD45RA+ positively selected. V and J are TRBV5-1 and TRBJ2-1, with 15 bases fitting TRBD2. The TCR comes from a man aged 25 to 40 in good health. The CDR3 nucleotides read TGCGCCAGCAGCTTGAGGACTAGCGGGAGGGCCTACAATGAGCAGTTCTTC. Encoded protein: CASSLRTSGRAYNEQFF.